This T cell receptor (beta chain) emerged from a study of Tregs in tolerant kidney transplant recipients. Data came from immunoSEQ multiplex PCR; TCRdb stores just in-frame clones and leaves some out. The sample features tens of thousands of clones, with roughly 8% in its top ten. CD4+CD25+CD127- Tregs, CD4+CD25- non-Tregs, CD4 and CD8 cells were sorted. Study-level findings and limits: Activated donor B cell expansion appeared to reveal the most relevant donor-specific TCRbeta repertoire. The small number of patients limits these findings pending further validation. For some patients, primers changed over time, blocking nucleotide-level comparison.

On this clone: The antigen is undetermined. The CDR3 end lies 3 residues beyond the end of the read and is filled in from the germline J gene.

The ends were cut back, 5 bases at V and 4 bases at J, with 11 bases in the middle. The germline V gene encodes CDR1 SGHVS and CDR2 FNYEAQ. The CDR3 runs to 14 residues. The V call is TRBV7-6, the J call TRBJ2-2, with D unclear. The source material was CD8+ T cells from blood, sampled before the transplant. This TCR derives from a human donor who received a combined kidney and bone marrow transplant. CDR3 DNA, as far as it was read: TGTGCCAGCAGCCCCTTGCCTAGCACCGGGGAG. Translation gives CASSPLPSTGE. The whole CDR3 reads CASSPLPSTGELFF. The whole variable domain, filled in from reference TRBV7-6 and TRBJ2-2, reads GAGVSQSPRYKVTKRGQDVALRCDPISGHVSLYWYRQALGQGPEFLTYFNYEAQQDKSGLPNDRFSAERPEGSISTLTIQRTEQRDSAMYRCASSPLPSTGELFFGEGSRLTVL.